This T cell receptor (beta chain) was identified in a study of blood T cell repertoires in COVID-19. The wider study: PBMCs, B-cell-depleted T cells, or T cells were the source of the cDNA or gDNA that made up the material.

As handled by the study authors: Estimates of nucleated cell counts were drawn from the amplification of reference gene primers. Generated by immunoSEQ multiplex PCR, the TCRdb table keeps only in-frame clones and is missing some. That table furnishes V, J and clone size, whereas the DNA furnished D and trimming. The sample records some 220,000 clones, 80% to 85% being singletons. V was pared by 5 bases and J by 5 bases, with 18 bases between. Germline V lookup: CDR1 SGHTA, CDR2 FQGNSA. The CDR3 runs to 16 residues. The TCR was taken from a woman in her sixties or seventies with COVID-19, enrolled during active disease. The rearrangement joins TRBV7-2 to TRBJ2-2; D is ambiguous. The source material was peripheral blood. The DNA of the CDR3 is TGTGCCAGCAGCCCACCCAACACGCGAGGTACCGGGGAGCTGTTTTTT. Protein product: CASSPPNTRGTGELFF.